The rows below give T cell receptor beta chains drawn from one sample of a study of T-cell memory formation after mild COVID-19. TCRdb re-derived calls from the 5' RACE reads in MiXCR, one entry per CDR3 protein. The data show about 320,000 distinct CDR3 sequences, over 11% seen once. Sequenced sample: PBMCs or a T cell subset sorted from them (not recorded which). These receptor sequences come from a man between 18 and 35 years old who had mild COVID-19 (a few samples of this study predate the infection). Cell type and time point are not known. The CDR3 runs from the conserved cysteine through the conserved F or W. Fields, in order: D gene, clone size, J gene, V gene, CDR3 DNA, CDR3 protein. A D gene is named only where the DNA matches it firmly. Only some rows state a clone size, as once, few, many or a class for expanded clones.

D: .; size: .; J: TRBJ2-7; V: TRBV7-2; DNA: TGTGCCAGCAGCTTAGTGGTTGGGGTCTACGAGCAGTACTTC; CDR3: CASSLVVGVYEQYF
D: .; size: many; J: TRBJ2-2; V: TRBV7-9; DNA: TGTGCCAGCAGCTTCCCCCAGGGGAAGTCCGGGGAGCTGTTTTTT; CDR3: CASSFPQGKSGELFF
D: .; size: .; J: TRBJ1-2; V: TRBV7-9; DNA: TGTGCCAGCAGCTTAGCGCTCAGGACCTATGGCTACACCTTC; CDR3: CASSLALRTYGYTF
D: .; size: few; J: TRBJ1-1; V: TRBV6-1; DNA: TGTGCCAGCAGTGAAGCTGGACAGTTTGGTACGGCTTTCTTT; CDR3: CASSEAGQFGTAFF
D: .; size: .; J: TRBJ2-1; V: TRBV5-1; DNA: TGCGCCAGCAGCCCCCAGACTAGGTACTACAATGAGCAGTTCTTC; CDR3: CASSPQTRYYNEQFF
D: TRBD2; size: .; J: TRBJ2-1; V: TRBV20-1; DNA: TGCAGTGCCCTCTCACTAGCGGGGGGGCGTAATGAGCAGTTCTTC; CDR3: CSALSLAGGRNEQFF
D: TRBD1; size: few; J: TRBJ1-2; V: TRBV27; DNA: TGTGCCAGCAGTTTGTCAGGGGGGGCAAGGGGCTACACCTTC; CDR3: CASSLSGGARGYTF
D: .; size: .; J: TRBJ2-2; V: TRBV16; DNA: TGTGCCAGCAGCCAAGCGCCACCTTCTTACTCTACCGGGGAGCTGTTTTTT; CDR3: CASSQAPPSYSTGELFF
D: .; size: few; J: TRBJ1-1; V: TRBV20-1; DNA: TGCAGTGCTAGATCATACGTGGGAGCTTTCTTT; CDR3: CSARSYVGAFF
D: .; size: few; J: TRBJ2-1; V: TRBV30; DNA: TGTGCCTGGCAACTACGGGCCCGGTACAATGAGCAGTTCTTC; CDR3: CAWQLRARYNEQFF
D: TRBD1; size: few; J: TRBJ2-7; V: TRBV12-3/TRBV12-4; DNA: TGTGCCAGCAGTTCCCCAGTAGGACAGGGGACTTACGAGCAGTACTTC; CDR3: CASSSPVGQGTYEQYF
D: .; size: few; J: TRBJ1-2; V: TRBV20-1; DNA: TGCAGTGCCCCGGACGGAATCTATGGCTACACCTTC; CDR3: CSAPDGIYGYTF
D: .; size: .; J: TRBJ2-5; V: TRBV24-1; DNA: TGTGCCACCAGTGACTTTGAGACCCAGTACTTC; CDR3: CATSDFETQYF
D: TRBD1; size: few; J: TRBJ1-5; V: TRBV28; DNA: TGTGCCAGCAGTTCGATCGGACAGGGGGGCAATCAGCCCCAGCATTTT; CDR3: CASSSIGQGGNQPQHF
D: .; size: few; J: TRBJ2-5; V: TRBV5-4; DNA: TGTGCCAGCAGCCCCCTCGGGTTTGGGACCCAGTACTTC; CDR3: CASSPLGFGTQYF
D: .; size: .; J: TRBJ1-2; V: TRBV28; DNA: TGTGCCAGCAATTCAGGGGTGGCTGGCTACACCTTC; CDR3: CASNSGVAGYTF
D: TRBD1; size: many; J: TRBJ2-3; V: TRBV5-1; DNA: TGCGCCAGCAGCTTAGGACAGGGGTGGACAGATACGCAGTATTTT; CDR3: CASSLGQGWTDTQYF
D: TRBD2; size: .; J: TRBJ2-1; V: TRBV5-1; DNA: TGCGCCAGCAGCGCCAGACTAGCGGGGGGCGGCAGTGAGCAGTTCTTC; CDR3: CASSARLAGGGSEQFF
D: TRBD2; size: many; J: TRBJ2-1; V: TRBV7-3; DNA: TGTGCCAGCAGCTTACATAGCGGACTAGCGGGGACGGGTGAGCAGTTCTTC; CDR3: CASSLHSGLAGTGEQFF
D: .; size: few; J: TRBJ2-1; V: TRBV10-3; DNA: TGTGCCATCAGTGGATCCGGGACCCACCTCAGGAATGAGCAGTTCTTC; CDR3: CAISGSGTHLRNEQFF
D: .; size: .; J: TRBJ2-3; V: TRBV6-2/TRBV6-3; DNA: TGTGCCAGCAGTGGGTCGGCGGCGCAGTATTTT; CDR3: CASSGSAAQYF
D: .; size: .; J: TRBJ1-5; V: TRBV7-3; DNA: TGTGCCAGCAGCTCAGACCTGTTGAGCGGGCGGGATGAGGATCAGCCCCAGCATTTT; CDR3: CASSSDLLSGRDEDQPQHF
D: TRBD2; size: .; J: TRBJ2-7; V: TRBV5-1; DNA: TGCGCCAGCAGCTGGTTCGGGGAGGGATCGGGAAATGAGCAGTACTTC; CDR3: CASSWFGEGSGNEQYF
D: TRBD2; size: few; J: TRBJ2-2; V: TRBV12-3/TRBV12-4; DNA: TGTGCCAGCACCACGGGGGGGTTCACCGGGGAGCTGTTTTTT; CDR3: CASTTGGFTGELFF
D: .; size: few; J: TRBJ2-1; V: TRBV7-9; DNA: TGTGCCAGCAGCTTAGGGGGCAGAGGATACAATGAGCAGTTCTTC; CDR3: CASSLGGRGYNEQFF
D: .; size: .; J: TRBJ2-2; V: TRBV9; DNA: TGTGCCAGCAGCCGGTCGCCTACGAACACCGGGGAGCTGTTTTTT; CDR3: CASSRSPTNTGELFF
D: .; size: few; J: TRBJ2-7; V: TRBV29-1; DNA: TGCAGCGTTATTCCTCCGGGACTCGGCTACGAGCAGTACTTC; CDR3: CSVIPPGLGYEQYF
D: TRBD2; size: many; J: TRBJ2-3; V: TRBV27; DNA: TGTGCCAGCAGTTCCCCTTGGACTAGCGGGGGGGGTTATACGCAGTATTTT; CDR3: CASSSPWTSGGGYTQYF
D: .; size: few; J: TRBJ1-4; V: TRBV7-2; DNA: TGTGCCAGCAGCCCCTTTAAGGCCGATGCAACTAATGAAAAACTGTTTTTT; CDR3: CASSPFKADATNEKLFF
D: TRBD2; size: few; J: TRBJ2-1; V: TRBV7-2; DNA: TGTGCCAGCAGCTTAGGACGGGAGGGCTGGCAGTTCTTC; CDR3: CASSLGREGWQFF
D: .; size: few; J: TRBJ2-5; V: TRBV12-3/TRBV12-4; DNA: TGTGCCAGCAGAAAAGGGGAGGTGCTGAGCGAGACCCAGTACTTC; CDR3: CASRKGEVLSETQYF
D: .; size: few; J: TRBJ2-1; V: TRBV27; DNA: TGTGCCAGCAGTTGGCGACAGCTATACAATGAGCAGTTCTTC; CDR3: CASSWRQLYNEQFF
D: .; size: .; J: TRBJ2-5; V: TRBV20-1; DNA: TGCAGTGCTACACCTACGGGGGCAAAAGAGACCCAGTACTTC; CDR3: CSATPTGAKETQYF
D: .; size: many; J: TRBJ2-7; V: TRBV4-3; DNA: TGCGCCAGCAGCCGGGAGGTTGGAGCGGAGCAGTACTTC; CDR3: CASSREVGAEQYF
D: .; size: .; J: TRBJ2-3; V: TRBV7-9; DNA: TGTGCCAGCAGCTTAGCAACAACAGGGACCAGCACAGATACGCAGTATTTT; CDR3: CASSLATTGTSTDTQYF
D: TRBD1; size: .; J: TRBJ2-7; V: TRBV6-5; DNA: TGTGCCAGCAGTACGGCCGGGGACAGGGGCTACGAGCAGTACTTC; CDR3: CASSTAGDRGYEQYF
D: TRBD2; size: few; J: TRBJ2-4; V: TRBV28; DNA: TGTGCCACCGCGGGGGGGGCCAAAAACATTCAGTACTTC; CDR3: CATAGGAKNIQYF
D: TRBD1; size: .; J: TRBJ2-1; V: TRBV20-1; DNA: TGCAGTGCTAGAGCCCTGGTACAGGGGTATGAGCAGTTCTTC; CDR3: CSARALVQGYEQFF
D: TRBD1; size: many; J: TRBJ2-5; V: TRBV6-5; DNA: TGTGCCAGCCAGACCGGGACAGGGTGGTTAGAGACCCAGTACTTC; CDR3: CASQTGTGWLETQYF
D: .; size: .; J: TRBJ2-5; V: TRBV5-1; DNA: TGCGCCAGCAGCAAGACCCGTGAGACCCAGTACTTC; CDR3: CASSKTRETQYF
D: TRBD1; size: many; J: TRBJ1-2; V: TRBV7-2; DNA: TGTGCCAGCAGCTTAAGGGACAGAAACTATGGCTACACCTTC; CDR3: CASSLRDRNYGYTF
D: .; size: few; J: TRBJ2-5; V: TRBV29-1; DNA: TGCAGCGTTGAATCGGTAGAGACCCAGTACTTC; CDR3: CSVESVETQYF
D: .; size: few; J: TRBJ2-2; V: TRBV3-1; DNA: TGTGCCAGCAGCCGGTGGCTAGCGCCGACCGGGGAGCTGTTTTTT; CDR3: CASSRWLAPTGELFF
D: .; size: .; J: TRBJ2-1; V: TRBV29-1; DNA: TGCAGCGTTGAAGATCGAGACAGGAGCACCAATGAGCAGTTCTTC; CDR3: CSVEDRDRSTNEQFF
D: .; size: .; J: TRBJ2-1; V: TRBV12-5; DNA: TGTGCTAGTGGTTTGACGCGGGGGCGCGAGCAGTTCTTC; CDR3: CASGLTRGREQFF
D: .; size: .; J: TRBJ2-2; V: TRBV7-3; DNA: TGTGCCAGCAGCTTAAGATGGGGCTCCAAGGCCGGGGAGCTGTTTTTT; CDR3: CASSLRWGSKAGELFF
D: .; size: few; J: TRBJ1-6; V: TRBV7-3; DNA: TGTGCCAGCAGCTTAGGCGTCTATTCACCCCTCCACTTT; CDR3: CASSLGVYSPLHF
D: TRBD1; size: .; J: TRBJ1-6; V: TRBV7-6; DNA: TGTGCCAGCAGCCCCAGGGGGTCTAGCTCCTATAATTCACCCCTCCACTTT; CDR3: CASSPRGSSSYNSPLHF
D: .; size: few; J: TRBJ2-7; V: TRBV4-3; DNA: TGCGCCAGCAGCCAAGATCTGAGATACGAGCAGTACTTC; CDR3: CASSQDLRYEQYF
D: .; size: many; J: TRBJ1-4; V: TRBV7-2; DNA: TGTGCCAGCAGCTCAGCCGGGAGGGGAGTGGCAACTAATGAAAAACTGTTTTTT; CDR3: CASSSAGRGVATNEKLFF
D: TRBD2; size: .; J: TRBJ2-1; V: TRBV3-1; DNA: TGTGCCAGCAGCAGGGCGGGGGGCAATGAGCAGTTCTTC; CDR3: CASSRAGGNEQFF
D: .; size: few; J: TRBJ2-5; V: TRBV27; DNA: TGTGCCAGCAGTTTTCAAGGCACTTCTGAGACCCAGTACTTC; CDR3: CASSFQGTSETQYF
D: .; size: few; J: TRBJ2-2; V: TRBV2; DNA: TGTGCCAGCAGGCCGGGACCCAGCACCGGGGAGCTGTTTTTT; CDR3: CASRPGPSTGELFF
D: .; size: few; J: TRBJ1-1; V: TRBV12-3/TRBV12-4; DNA: TGTGCCAGCAGCCCTAGGGAACCTGACGCTTTCTTT; CDR3: CASSPREPDAFF
D: TRBD2; size: few; J: TRBJ2-3; V: TRBV12-3/TRBV12-4; DNA: TGTGCCAGCAGTCGGGGACTAGCGGGGGGTGGGAGAGATACGCAGTATTTT; CDR3: CASSRGLAGGGRDTQYF
D: .; size: few; J: TRBJ2-7; V: TRBV10-3; DNA: TGTGCCATCAGAGCCCGGGACCGGATCTACGAGCAGTACTTC; CDR3: CAIRARDRIYEQYF
D: .; size: many; J: TRBJ2-3; V: TRBV6-2/TRBV6-3; DNA: TGTGCCAGCAGTTATCGTACAGATACGCAGTATTTT; CDR3: CASSYRTDTQYF